These 24 T cell receptor beta chains came from one sample sequenced in a study of T cells in localized non-small cell lung cancer. Profiling relied on immunoSEQ multiplex PCR, and the TCRdb table lists in-frame clones only, not all of them. Altogether about 33,000 clones are present, 80% being singletons, with the ten largest covering about 15%. The sequenced sample was peripheral blood, obtained before any cancer treatment. Receptors were obtained from a male donor older than 55 with stage III squamous cell lung carcinoma.

This chain connects TRBV10-1 to TRBJ2-7; no clear D. The CDR3 length is 16 residues. Per the germline V gene, CDR1 is WNHNN and CDR2 is SYGVQD (reference sequence). The V gene lost 4 bases and the J gene lost 3 bases, with 19 bases spanning the gap. CDR3 region: CASSGNRRVSYYEQYF. As DNA, the CDR3 is TGCGCCAGCAGTGGAAACCGAAGGGTCTCCTACTACGAGCAGTACTTC.

The CDR3 loop reads CASRTRQSPNYGYTF. DNA of the CDR3: TGTGCCAGCAGAACCAGACAGAGCCCTAACTATGGCTACACCTTC. This chain links TRBV28 with TRBJ1-2; possible D gene TRBD1, 5 bases. V dropped 6 bases and J dropped 0 bases, with 14 bases sitting between them. The CDR3 spans 15 residues. Looked up from germline, CDR1 is MDHEN and CDR2 is SYDVKM.

This sequence joins TRBV4-3 and TRBJ1-4; D is possibly TRBD1 (6 bases). Trimming shortened V by 5 bases and J by 4 bases, and 17 bases separated the two germline ends. The CDR3 loop spans 16 amino acids. Germline CDR1 reads LGHNA; CDR2 reads YSLEER. CDR3 region: CASSTRPGQFNEKLFF. The DNA of the CDR3 is TGCGCCAGCAGCACCCGTCCAGGACAGTTTAATGAAAAACTGTTTTTT.

The chain couples TRBV6-6 to TRBJ2-3; unclear D gene. V lost 3 bases and J lost 4, with 11 bases in between. CDR1 MNHNY and CDR2 SVGAGI come from the germline V gene (reference sequence). CDR3 size: 14 residues. The CDR3, as DNA: TGTGCCAGCAGTTATTCCTACAGTCCAGATACGCAGTATTTT. Its translation: CASSYSYSPDTQYF.

The rearrangement joins TRBV4-2 to TRBJ1-1; D is uncertain. The CDR3 length is 13 residues. Germline V gene sequence: CDR1 LGHNA, CDR2 YNFKEQ. The germline V and J ends were trimmed by 1 base and 2 bases, with 5 bases remaining between them. The CDR3 nucleotides are TGTGCCAGCAGCCAAGTATTTAACACTGAAGCTTTCTTT. It codes for CASSQVFNTEAFF.

This clone came up once. The gene calls are TRBV19 and TRBJ2-1, with TRBD1 as a possible D gene (6 bases). The germline CDR1 and CDR2 sequences are LNHDA and SQIVND (reference sequence). V shed 10 bases and J shed 3 bases, with 13 bases lying between them. The CDR3 extends over 13 amino acids. The CDR3 loop is CATSRGIYNEQFF. CDR3 in DNA: TGTGCCACTTCTAGGGGGATCTACAATGAGCAGTTCTTC.

This chain connects TRBV5-6 to TRBJ2-2; a possible D gene is TRBD2 (6 bases). CDR3 length: 15 residues. V dropped 0 bases and J dropped 6 bases, with 12 bases sitting between them. CDR1 SGHDT and CDR2 YYEEEE come from the germline V gene. CDR3 region: CASSLVGGPPGELFF. CDR3 nucleotides: TGTGCCAGCAGCTTGGTTGGAGGGCCTCCCGGGGAGCTGTTTTTT.

This clone was seen a handful of times. The rearrangement uses TRBV6-9 and TRBJ1-2; 8 positions agree with TRBD1. V trimming: 7 bases; J trimming: 4 bases; junction bases outside the gene matches: 5. CDR3 length equals 13 residues. Germline V CDR1 and CDR2: MNHGY, SVAAGI. The CDR3, as DNA: TGTGCCAGCACTACAGGACAGGGCTATGGCTACACCTTC. This codes for CASTTGQGYGYTF.

This clone turned up a few times. The rearrangement joins TRBV11-3 to TRBJ2-2; D might be TRBD1 (5 bases). This CDR3 comprises 15 residues. Looked up from germline, CDR1 is SGHNT and CDR2 is YENEEA. V lost 5 bases and J lost 2, with 12 bases in between. In nucleotides, the CDR3 is TGTGCCAGCAGCCTGGGGCCCACAAACACCGGGGAGCTGTTTTTT. Protein product: CASSLGPTNTGELFF.

The V gene is TRBV30, the J gene TRBJ1-6; maybe TRBD1 (5 bases). Trimming removed 2 bases from V and 8 bases from J, with 10 bases in between. The CDR3 loop spans 13 amino acids. Germline CDR1 reads GTSNPN; CDR2 reads SVGIG (reference sequence). The CDR3 protein is CAWSQGPDSPLHF. For the CDR3, the DNA is TGTGCCTGGAGTCAGGGCCCCGATTCACCCCTCCACTTT. Based on the CDR3 plus reference TRBV30 and TRBJ1-6, the full variable domain is SQTIHQWPATLVQPVGSPLSLECTVEGTSNPNLYWYRQAAGRGLQLLFYSVGIGQISSEVPQNLSASRPQDRQFILSSKKLLLSDSGFYLCAWSQGPDSPLHFGNGTRLTVT.

V usage is TRBV9 and J usage is TRBJ2-2; 7 bases match TRBD1. CDR1 and CDR2 (germline): SGDLS, YYNGEE. V lost 3 bases to trimming and J lost 4 bases; unmatched junction nucleotides: 6. There are 15 residues in the CDR3. The CDR3 region has the DNA TGTGCCAGCAGCGGAACAGGGGTGGGCACCGGGGAGCTGTTTTTT. Amino acids: CASSGTGVGTGELFF.

The V gene is TRBV19, the J gene TRBJ1-1; D ambiguous. This CDR3 comprises 13 residues. V dropped 10 bases and J dropped 10 bases, with 22 bases sitting between them. CDR1 and CDR2 (germline): LNHDA, SQIVND (reference sequence). The CDR3 DNA sequence: TGTGCCACTCTTTCCGGGTCCCCTAAAGTAGCTTTCTTT. Its protein product is CATLSGSPKVAFF.

Worth noting for this clone: Its ends do not fully match the called genes, so a read error is possible. This rearrangement joins TRBV23-1 to TRBJ2-1; 9 bases are shared with TRBD1. TRBV23-1 is placed among ORFs of uncertain function. The CDR3 totals 11 residues. The CDR3 DNA follows: TGCGCCAGTAGCCGGGGGACAGGGTGGATCTTC. Protein: CASSRGTGWIF.

This chain uses TRBV2 with TRBJ1-2, with TRBD1 matching 7 bases. The germline CDR1 and CDR2 sequences are SNHLY and FYNNEI. J was trimmed by 3 bases and V by 4 bases; bases with no gene match: 2. CDR3 length: 13 amino acids. The CDR3 nucleotides read TGTGCCAGCAGTGTTCAGGGGGACTATGGCTACACCTTC. Amino acids: CASSVQGDYGYTF.

This clone was recorded once. The chain joins TRBV7-6 to TRBJ2-7; D unresolved. Germline V lookup: CDR1 SGHVS, CDR2 FNYEAQ. There are 13 residues in the CDR3. V lost 1 base and J lost 3, with 7 bases in between. CDR3 bases: TGTGCCAGCAGCTTAGGACAATACTACGAGCAGTACTTC. Translated: CASSLGQYYEQYF.

This rearrangement joins TRBV29-1 to TRBJ2-6; no firm D call. The length of the CDR3 is 13 residues. Per germline, CDR1 SQVTM and CDR2 ANQGSEA. Trimming shortened V by 6 bases and J by 3 bases, and 9 bases separated the two germline ends. The CDR3 sequence is CSVQVDGANVLTF. CDR3 DNA sequence: TGCAGCGTCCAGGTGGATGGGGCCAACGTCCTGACTTTC.

The chain joins TRBV4-3 to TRBJ2-4; a weak D match, TRBD2 (5 bases). This CDR3 contains 13 residues. Deletions cut 0 bases from V and 7 bases from J, with 7 bases between. In germline, CDR1 is LGHNA, CDR2 YSLEER. In DNA, the CDR3 is TGCGCCAGCAGCCAAGAGTGGGAGAACATTCAGTACTTC. This codes for CASSQEWENIQYF.

This clone was picked up a small number of times. The chain has TRBV5-5 and TRBJ1-5; no reliable D call. The CDR3 has 15 amino acids. Germline values: CDR1 SGHKS, CDR2 YYEKEE (reference sequence). Trimming took off 2 bases at V and 4 bases at J, with 13 bases between the two ends. CDR3 sequence: CASSLQGRWNQPQHF. The CDR3 bases are TGTGCCAGCAGCTTACAAGGGCGGTGGAATCAGCCCCAGCATTTT. Full variable domain (outside the CDR3, taken from reference TRBV5-5 and TRBJ1-5): DAGVTQSPTHLIKTRGQQVTLRCSPISGHKSVSWYQQVLGQGPQFIFQYYEKEERGRGNFPDRFSARQFPNYSSELNVNALLLGDSALYLCASSLQGRWNQPQHFGDGTRLSIL.

The gene calls are TRBV7-6 and TRBJ2-5, with TRBD2 matching over 9 bases. Germline V gene lookup returns CDR1 SGHVS and CDR2 FNYEAQ. With 5 bases clipped from V and 1 base from J, the junction kept 8 bases outside the gene matches. The CDR3 contains 16 residues. The CDR3 sequence: CASSAGISGGQETQYF. The CDR3 nucleotides read TGTGCCAGCAGCGCAGGGATTAGCGGGGGCCAAGAGACCCAGTACTTC. The entire variable domain, with the rest obtained from reference TRBV7-6 and TRBJ2-5, is as follows: GAGVSQSPRYKVTKRGQDVALRCDPISGHVSLYWYRQALGQGPEFLTYFNYEAQQDKSGLPNDRFSAERPEGSISTLTIQRTEQRDSAMYRCASSAGISGGQETQYFGPGTRLLVL.

The chain joins TRBV19 to TRBJ2-2; D not resolved. V was shortened by 5 bases and J by 7 bases, with 14 bases between the two germline ends. Germline CDR1 and CDR2: LNHDA and SQIVND (reference sequence). The CDR3 is 14 residues long. CDR3 DNA: TGTGCCAGTAGTCCCAACACGATCCTCGGGGAGCTGTTTTTT. Its protein product is CASSPNTILGELFF.

CDR3 bases: TGTGCCAGCAGCTTAGTCTGGGGGGAGACCCAGTACTTC. This codes for CASSLVWGETQYF. The V and J genes are TRBV7-3 and TRBJ2-5, with D tentatively TRBD1 or TRBD2 (5 bases each). CDR3 length: 13 residues. Germline lookup yields CDR1 SGHTA and CDR2 FQGTGA. Trimming shortened V by 2 bases and J by 5 bases, and 9 bases separated the two germline ends.

The gene calls are TRBV5-4 and TRBJ2-5; possibly TRBD1 or TRBD2 for D (5 bases each). This CDR3 is built from 14 residues. CDR1 is SGHNT, CDR2 YYREEE, per germline (reference sequence). Trimming pared 2 bases from V and 1 base from J, leaving 9 bases between. The CDR3 coding sequence is TGTGCCAGCAGCTTCACCGGGACCCAAGAGACCCAGTACTTC. Translating it yields CASSFTGTQETQYF.

The chain is built from TRBV19 and TRBJ2-3, with a tentative D call TRBD2 (5 bases). Germline loops: CDR1 LNHDA, CDR2 SQIVND (reference sequence). This CDR3 has 14 amino acids. The V end was cut by 10 bases, the J end by 1 base, with 15 bases between. The CDR3: CATLSEAGTDTQYF. DNA for the CDR3: TGTGCCACGCTTAGCGAGGCAGGCACAGATACGCAGTATTTT.

The chain combines TRBV5-1 with TRBJ2-4, with TRBD1 matching over 7 bases. V dropped 2 bases and J dropped 7; count of bases not matched to a gene: 6. The germline V gene has CDR1 SGHRS and CDR2 YFSETQ. The CDR3 is made up of 14 amino acids. CDR3: CASSFETGMNIQYF. CDR3 nucleotides: TGCGCCAGCAGCTTCGAGACAGGGATGAACATTCAGTACTTC.